The sequence of this T cell receptor beta chain was determined in a study of cytomegalovirus exposure and HLA in healthy donors (dated by TCRdb to the late 2010s). In the study overall: In an earlier analysis of some 610 of the donors, approximately 260 Gb of sequence data and 120 million or so unique TCR beta sequences from roughly 190 million T cells were reported. In a later genetic analysis, genome-wide SNP genotypes for about 55% of the roughly 670 donors were used, and that subset was treated as a discovery cohort. Alongside the repertoire data, information on donor age, sex, ethnicity and CMV serostatus was compiled. Rather than drawing on any new phenotypic data, the later analysis identified candidate immune exposures from TCR beta sequences and the way those sequences occurred across donors. Roughly five DR-DQ haplotypes were handled as single units for association and clustering because linkage in the cohort was strong. The study aimed to test whether cataloging public T cell receptors could reveal signatures of past pathogen exposure. About 300 gigabases of sequencing data and around 90 million unique TCR sequences made up an early release that covered several hundred HLA-typed donors. Besides the first cohort of 666 subjects, a separate validation cohort made up of some 110 different subjects was used. All discovery cohort repertoires had been generated using a single sequencing platform. To predict cytomegalovirus infection status, the study combined high-throughput TCR immunosequencing, statistical association of individual TCRs with disease status, and machine learning. A later analysis re-examined previously published TCR beta repertoires from 610 or so donors and added high-resolution HLA genotyping to investigate patterns of TCR occurrence. Using immunosequencing, the study profiled T cell repertoires from 666 subjects and related those repertoires to cytomegalovirus serostatus. The number of donors typed differed by locus, with 629-630 for A, B, C, DRB1 and DQB1, more than 500 for DQA1, under 610 for DPA1, and some 440 for DPB1. Among the roughly 400 genotyped donors, around 81% belonged to the genetic ancestry cluster associated with self-reported Caucasian donors. Class I and class II HLA loci were covered by the typing at four-digit resolution. An earlier analysis of 587 of the donors used high-throughput TCR beta sequencing to judge whether each TCR beta V gene segment behaved as functional or pseudogenic. Among 398 genotyped donors of the cohort, an average of approximately 200,000 unique TCR beta nucleotide sequences was sequenced per donor, of which about 18% were non-productive.

On this clone: This receptor's antigen is unknown. Base qualities are not at hand, and no much larger clone is one base apart.

Library method: the immunoSEQ multiplex PCR assay. The multiplex PCR relied on a mix of 60 forward primers for TCR Vbeta segments and 13 reverse primers for TCR Jbeta segments. The CDR3 region of rearranged TCR beta genes was amplified from genomic DNA by a multiplex PCR assay. Amplified TCR beta libraries were sequenced as 87-base-pair reads on the Illumina HiSeq System. Processing in the source paper ran as follows. In a later analysis, tens of millions of unique TCR beta chains were counted across the approximately 640 repertoires, and about 10 million of these chains were shared by at least two donors. A nearest-neighbor algorithm error-corrected the raw reads and collapsed the reads into unique sequences, merging closely related sequences to remove PCR and sequencing errors. V, D and J gene segments were assigned by aligning CDR3 sequences to IMGT reference sequences. For a sequence to be retained, a match of at least six nucleotides was required to both a V gene segment and a J gene segment. A rearrangement was called productive if the CDR3 had no stop codons and remained in frame with V and J, and every other rearrangement was called non-productive. Following IMGT convention, CDR3 was defined as the stretch from the second conserved V-encoded cysteine to the conserved J-encoded phenylalanine. The earlier analysis of about 610 of the donors excluded sequences that lacked an unambiguous match to a single V gene segment. An earlier analysis of several hundred of the donors classified V segments as functional when productive rearrangements were above 56.7% and as segregating when the standard deviation between donors was above 5%. To diagnose cytomegalovirus status from the catalog of TCR beta chain sequences, a statistical classification framework was built. V and J gene assignment, in a later analysis, came from comparing TCR nucleotide sequences with IMGT/GENE-DB human TR gene sequences. The TCRdist pipeline was used in a later analysis to assign CDR3 sequences and most-parsimonious VDJ recombination scenarios. In a later analysis, each TCR beta chain was defined by its CDR3 amino acid sequence together with its V-gene family, and reads without a unique V-gene family were excluded. In a later analysis, fewer than 600 highly shared, low-generation-probability nucleotide sequences were removed to address suspected cross-contamination and a sequencing artifact. A later analysis calculated a clonal expansion index for each public chain from normalized within-repertoire ranks of inferred template counts. In a later analysis, generation probabilities were computed using a VDJ recombination model fitted to out-of-frame rearrangements, and the results were checked against IGoR. A later analysis scored TCR-TCR, TCR-HLA and TCR-CMV co-occurrence with hypergeometric tests, applying a repertoire-size bias correction to TCR pairs. In a later analysis, false discovery rates were estimated by permuting HLA or CMV assignments 20 times. A later analysis grouped co-occurring TCRs with DBSCAN, adding TCRdist sequence similarity when clustering within HLA-allele-positive subsets. For co-occurrence clustering, repertoires with fewer than 30,000 or more than 120,000 public chains were excluded, along with about five repertoires with anomalous nucleotide sharing. Here the immuneACCESS table is served through TCRdb, limited to in-frame sequences with V and J called. Missing clones are a known gap in these copies; in checked studies unresolved V genes cover under half, and the rest lacks a known reason. D and trimming were read from the DNA, whereas the V and J calls and clone size are those reported in that table. The sample includes around 150,000 clones, with about 75% observed a single time. The leading ten clones occupy approximately 4% of the sample.

In total, fewer than 750 healthy bone marrow donors made up the cohort. All cohort members were sampled while nominally healthy, although unrecorded immune exposures were likely present. The donor tested CMV seronegative, placing the donor among the 352 seronegative members of the cohort. Each donor provided a peripheral blood sample, and peripheral blood mononuclear cells were used for TCR beta sequencing. The Qiagen DNeasy Blood Extraction Kit was used to extract genomic DNA from the blood cell samples. What the research found in general, with its limitations: Because HLA typing was missing for some donors at each locus, association tests included only the typed subset. A later analysis reported that several top co-occurrence clusters appeared linked to parvovirus B19, influenza, CMV and Epstein-Barr virus. Most TCR sequences were observed very rarely across donors, whereas some public TCRs were present in many individuals. It was suggested by the authors that the approach could potentially be generalized to other disease states and immunological phenotypes. In a later analysis, HLA-associated TCR beta chains were found to be more clonally expanded and to have lower generation probabilities than equally common non-associated chains. Some IMGT-functional V segments, including TRBV6-2 and TRBV6-3, could not be told apart with the 87-base-pair reads, so those segments were excluded. At a false discovery rate of 0.05, a later analysis linked 15,000 to 20,000 TCR beta sequences to specific HLA alleles. A group of highly shared sequence variants was considered likely to be a technical artifact of the sequencing pipeline. In a later analysis, TCR association rates were found to vary across HLA loci, with the most associated TCRs seen for DRB1 alleles and the fewest for HLA-C alleles. A further reported finding was that TCR beta sequences accurately predicted the HLA-A and HLA-B alleles for most subjects in the first cohort. Some 15 rarely observed V segments, including chromosome 9 orphons, were excluded from the earlier analysis of approximately 600 of the donors because counts were too low. In both the original and validation cohorts, the classifier was reported to diagnose cytomegalovirus status with high specificity and sensitivity. In this cohort, only TCR beta chains were sequenced, and detectable features were limited by the absence of alpha or paired-chain data. V-gene and J-gene trimming of TCR beta chains was associated with a missense DCLRE1C variant in a later genetic analysis, and the association was replicated in an independent cohort. In an earlier analysis of approximately 590 of the donors, most TCR beta V segments appeared in productive rearrangements about 87% or about 30% of the time, broadly matching IMGT annotations. In vitro tests confirmed that a few of the cytomegalovirus-associated TCR beta chains recognize cytomegalovirus antigens. A later genetic analysis reported fewer N-insertions in productive TCRs among donors in an Asian-associated ancestry cluster than the approximately 670-donor mean. The study listed 150 to 200 TCR beta chains as associated with cytomegalovirus. Correlated functional status among segregating V segments might be attributable to linkage disequilibrium, but an unknown experimental factor could not be ruled out. Most CMV-associated TCR beta chains appeared to be HLA-restricted in a later analysis, and the HLA associations seemed to be driven largely by CMV exposure. When HLA alleles, especially DR and DQ, strongly co-occurred, attributing TCR associations to individual alleles was difficult. The presence/absence analyses assumed that sequencing depth was roughly uniform across donors, and that assumption may not be true. For the cohort, immune exposure information was limited to CMV serostatus.

The germline V gene gives CDR1 as MNHNS and CDR2 as SASEGT. The CDR3 has 15 amino acids, counting the end cysteine and phenylalanine. The entry retains the CDR3 DNA only, 45 bases that are in frame from base 1. V loses 1 base, J loses 3 bases, and the germline ends lie 10 bases apart. The origin of this receptor is a man younger than 35 in good health and CMV-seronegative. Recombination joined TRBV6-1 with TRBJ2-4; the D gene is perhaps TRBD1, on 5 matching bases. Sequencing was carried out using PBMCs. The CDR3 here reads CASSEGMGLKNIQYF. The DNA sequence is TGTGCCAGCAGTGAAGGGATGGGGCTCAAAAACATTCAGTACTTC.